This record concerns one T cell receptor beta chain sequence. The clone's antigen remains unknown. Per-base qualities were not stored, and no clone one base away is much larger. The sample belongs to a study of regulatory and conventional T cells in breast cancer (dated by TCRdb to between 2015 and 2016). Receptor libraries were prepared by PCR. TCRdb lists the instrument as 454 GS FLX Titanium. TCRdb cleaned the public reads at Q25 with fastp, built clones with MiXCR and kept in-frame beta chains. Identical CDR3 proteins give one entry, which carries the most common genes and DNA. Across this sample there are 1,000 to 1,500 distinct CDR3 sequences, with 35% to 50% seen only once. The top ten constitute about 19% of the sample. CDR1 MGHRA and CDR2 YSYEKL are derived from the germline V gene. The CDR3 runs 17 residues from the cysteine to the phenylalanine. The DNA shown is the 51-base CDR3, in frame from base 1. Trimming takes 0 bases from V and 3 bases from J, and the germline ends sit 15 bases apart.

The sequencing sample was made of regulatory T cells from blood. The TCR sequence derives from a female donor with breast cancer. The V and J genes are TRBV4-1 and TRBJ1-5, with TRBD1 tentatively as D gene (5 bases match). The sequence in DNA is TGCGCCAGCAGCCAAGATGTCGGGGCAGGTACCAATCAGCCCCAGCATTTT. Translation gives CASSQDVGAGTNQPQHF.